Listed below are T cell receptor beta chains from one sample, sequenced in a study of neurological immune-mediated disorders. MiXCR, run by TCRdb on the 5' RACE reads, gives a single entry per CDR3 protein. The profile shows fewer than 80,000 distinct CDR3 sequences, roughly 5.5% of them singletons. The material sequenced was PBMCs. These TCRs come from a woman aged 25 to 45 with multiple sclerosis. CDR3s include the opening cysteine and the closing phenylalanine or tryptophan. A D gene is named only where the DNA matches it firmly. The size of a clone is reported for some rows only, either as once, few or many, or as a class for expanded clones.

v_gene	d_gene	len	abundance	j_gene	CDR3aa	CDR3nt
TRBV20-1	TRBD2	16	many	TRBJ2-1	CSARAPDAGGPDEQFF	TGCAGTGCTAGAGCCCCGGATGCGGGGGGGCCCGATGAGCAGTTCTTC
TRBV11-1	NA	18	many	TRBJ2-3	CASSFTGERPTSTDTQYF	TGTGCCAGCAGCTTCACGGGGGAGCGCCCAACTAGCACAGATACGCAGTATTTT
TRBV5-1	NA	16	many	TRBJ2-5	CASSMGRGRGQETQYF	TGCGCCAGCAGCATGGGCCGGGGGCGGGGACAAGAGACCCAGTACTTC
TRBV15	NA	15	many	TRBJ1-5	CATSRDRGNSQPQNF	TGTGCCACCAGCAGAGATAGAGGGAACAGTCAGCCCCAGAATTTT
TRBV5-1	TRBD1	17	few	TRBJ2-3	CASSTGTGGVGTDTQYF	TGCGCCAGCAGCACCGGGACAGGGGGTGTAGGGACAGATACGCAGTATTTT
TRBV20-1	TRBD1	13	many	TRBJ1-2	CSARGQGARGYTF	TGCAGTGCTAGAGGACAGGGGGCGCGAGGCTACACCTTC
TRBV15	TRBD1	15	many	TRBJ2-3	CATTEGAASTDTQYF	TGTGCCACCACCGAGGGGGCAGCTAGCACAGATACGCAGTATTTT
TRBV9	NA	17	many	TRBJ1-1	CASSVALGGRGSTEAFF	TGTGCCAGCAGCGTAGCTCTAGGTGGAAGGGGGAGCACTGAAGCTTTCTTT
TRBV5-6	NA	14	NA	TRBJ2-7	CASSYTGGGNEQYF	TGTGCCAGCAGCTACACCGGTGGCGGGAACGAGCAGTACTTC
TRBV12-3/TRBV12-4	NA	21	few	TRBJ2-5	CASSSRTRDFIRSSYQETQYF	TGTGCCAGCAGTTCGAGAACCCGGGACTTTATCCGGAGCTCCTACCAAGAGACCCAGTACTTC
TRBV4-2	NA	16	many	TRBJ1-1	CASSQPPFSIQNEAFF	TGTGCCAGCAGCCAACCGCCTTTCTCAATACAGAATGAAGCTTTCTTT
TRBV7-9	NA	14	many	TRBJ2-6	CASSGMSGANVLTF	TGTGCCAGCAGTGGGATGTCTGGGGCCAACGTCCTGACTTTC
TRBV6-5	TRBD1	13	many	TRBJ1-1	CASSLTGVTEAFF	TGTGCCAGCAGCTTAACAGGGGTGACTGAAGCTTTCTTT
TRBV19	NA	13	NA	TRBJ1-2	CASRGQLTYGYTF	TGTGCCAGTCGCGGACAACTGACCTATGGCTACACCTTC
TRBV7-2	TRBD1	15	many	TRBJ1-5	CASSGGQGEGQPQHF	TGTGCCAGCAGCGGGGGACAGGGCGAAGGGCAGCCCCAGCATTTT
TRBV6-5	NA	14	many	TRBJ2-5	CASSFFEGVETQYF	TGTGCCAGCAGTTTCTTCGAGGGGGTGGAGACCCAGTACTTC
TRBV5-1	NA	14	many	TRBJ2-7	CASSSRDLTREQYF	TGCGCCAGCAGCAGCCGGGACCTAACGAGGGAGCAGTACTTC
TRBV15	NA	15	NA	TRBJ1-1	CATSRDRLMNTEAFF	TGTGCCACCAGCAGAGATCGGCTCATGAACACTGAAGCTTTCTTT
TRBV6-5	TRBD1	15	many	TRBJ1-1	CASSYPTGENTEAFF	TGTGCCAGCAGTTACCCCACAGGGGAGAACACTGAAGCTTTCTTT
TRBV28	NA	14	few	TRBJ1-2	CASSTRKGRSGYTF	TGTGCCAGCAGTACCAGAAAGGGTAGATCGGGCTACACCTTC
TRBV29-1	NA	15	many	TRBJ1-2	CSVVGAREQSYGYTF	TGCAGCGTTGTGGGAGCGAGGGAACAAAGCTATGGCTACACCTTC
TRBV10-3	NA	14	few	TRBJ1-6	CAIRDGGNGTPLNF	TGTGCCATCAGGGACGGAGGGAATGGAACACCCCTCAACTTT
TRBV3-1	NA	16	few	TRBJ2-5	CASSPGLNALQETQYF	TGTGCCAGCAGCCCTGGACTCAACGCCCTCCAAGAGACCCAGTACTTC
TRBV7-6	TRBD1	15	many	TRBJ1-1	CASSLGDTGDTEAFF	TGTGCCAGCAGCTTGGGTGATACAGGGGACACTGAAGCTTTCTTT
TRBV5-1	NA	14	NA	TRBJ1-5	CASSEGIGKAAQNF	TGCGCCAGCAGCGAGGGGATAGGGAAAGCGGCCCAGAATTTT
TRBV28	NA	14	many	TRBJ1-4	CASSPRGDGEKLFF	TGTGCCAGCAGTCCTAGGGGCGACGGCGAAAAACTGTTTTTT
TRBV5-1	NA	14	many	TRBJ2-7	CASSLGTKRDEQYF	TGCGCCAGCAGCTTGGGCACTAAAAGGGACGAGCAGTACTTC
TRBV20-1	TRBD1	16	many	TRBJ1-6	CSASSQGAGSSSPLHF	TGCAGTGCTAGCTCACAGGGGGCCGGATCGAGTTCACCCCTCCACTTT
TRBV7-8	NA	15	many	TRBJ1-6	CASSLGPRVDSPLHF	TGTGCCAGCAGCTTAGGGCCACGTGTAGATTCACCCCTCCACTTT
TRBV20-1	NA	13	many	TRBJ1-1	CSARRDPSTEAFF	TGCAGTGCTAGGAGGGATCCGAGCACTGAAGCTTTCTTT
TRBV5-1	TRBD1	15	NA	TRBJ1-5	CASSLAGQGNQPQNF	TGCGCCAGCAGCTTGGCAGGACAGGGGAATCAGCCCCAGAATTTT
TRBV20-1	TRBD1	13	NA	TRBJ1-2	CSARKGQPYGYTF	TGCAGTGCTAGGAAGGGACAGCCCTATGGCTACACCTTC
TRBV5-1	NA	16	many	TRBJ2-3	CASSRGYDPGTDTQYF	TGCGCCAGCAGCCGCGGGTATGATCCGGGGACAGATACGCAGTATTTT
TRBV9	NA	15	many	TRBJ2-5	CASSPWTGAQETQYF	TGTGCCAGCAGCCCCTGGACGGGGGCCCAAGAGACCCAGTACTTC
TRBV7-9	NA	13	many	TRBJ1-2	CASSFPIEDGYTF	TGTGCCAGCAGCTTTCCGATAGAGGATGGCTACACCTTC
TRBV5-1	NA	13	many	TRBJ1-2	CASSLERNYGYTF	TGCGCCAGCAGCTTGGAGAGGAACTATGGCTACACCTTC
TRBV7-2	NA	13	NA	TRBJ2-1	CASSFHVDNEQFF	TGTGCCAGCAGCTTTCACGTCGACAATGAGCAGTTCTTC
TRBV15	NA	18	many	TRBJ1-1	CATSRVFSRHKRNTEAFF	TGTGCCACCAGCAGAGTCTTCTCTAGACACAAGCGGAACACTGAAGCTTTCTTT